This T cell receptor (beta chain) was obtained from a study of blood T cell repertoires in COVID-19. This CDR3 is built from 15 residues. With V trimmed by 6 bases and J by 2 bases, 6 bases remained unmatched. Per the germline V gene, CDR1 is MDHEN and CDR2 is SYDVKM. Generated by immunoSEQ multiplex PCR, the TCRdb table keeps only in-frame clones and is missing some. The table shows some 300,000 clones, with roughly 89% occurring only once. The chain recombines TRBV28 with TRBJ2-2; TRBD1 agrees at 7 bases. Sequencing was performed on PBMCs or T cells enriched from blood (not recorded which). The TCR comes from a woman aged 50 to 60 who had been exposed to COVID-19. CDR3 coding DNA: TGTGCCAGCAGAACAGGGGACAGAAACACCGGGGAGCTGTTTTTT. Translated: CASRTGDRNTGELFF.